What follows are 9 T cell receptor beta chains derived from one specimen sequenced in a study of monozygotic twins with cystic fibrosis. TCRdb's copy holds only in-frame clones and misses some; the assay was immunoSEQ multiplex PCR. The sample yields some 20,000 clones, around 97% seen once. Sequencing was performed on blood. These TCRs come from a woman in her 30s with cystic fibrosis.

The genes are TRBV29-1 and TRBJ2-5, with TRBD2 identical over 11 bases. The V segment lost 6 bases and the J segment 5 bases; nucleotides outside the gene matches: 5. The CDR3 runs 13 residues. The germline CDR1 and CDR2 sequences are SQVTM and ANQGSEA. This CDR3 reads CSVLAGGRETQYF. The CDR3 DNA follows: TGCAGCGTCCTAGCGGGGGGCAGGGAGACCCAGTACTTC.

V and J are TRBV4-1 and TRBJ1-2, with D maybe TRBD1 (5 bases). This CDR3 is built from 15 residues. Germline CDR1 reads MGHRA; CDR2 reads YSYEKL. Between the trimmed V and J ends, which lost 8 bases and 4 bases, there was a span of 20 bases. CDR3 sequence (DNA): TGCGCCAGCGGCGAGGGACCTTGGGGCACCTATGGCTACACCTTC. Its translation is CASGEGPWGTYGYTF.

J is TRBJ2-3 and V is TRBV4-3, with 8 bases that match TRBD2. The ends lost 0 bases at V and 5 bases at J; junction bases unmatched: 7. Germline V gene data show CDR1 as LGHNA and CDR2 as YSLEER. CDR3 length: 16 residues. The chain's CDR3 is CASSQEGGGSRDTQYF. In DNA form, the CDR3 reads TGCGCCAGCAGCCAAGAAGGCGGGGGGTCAAGAGATACGCAGTATTTT.

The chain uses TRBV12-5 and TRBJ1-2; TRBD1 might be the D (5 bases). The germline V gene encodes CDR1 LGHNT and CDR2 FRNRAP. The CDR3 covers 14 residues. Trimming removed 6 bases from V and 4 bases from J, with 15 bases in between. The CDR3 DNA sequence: TGTGCTAGTGGCCTTCCGGGACTAGTCTATGGCTACACCTTC. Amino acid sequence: CASGLPGLVYGYTF.

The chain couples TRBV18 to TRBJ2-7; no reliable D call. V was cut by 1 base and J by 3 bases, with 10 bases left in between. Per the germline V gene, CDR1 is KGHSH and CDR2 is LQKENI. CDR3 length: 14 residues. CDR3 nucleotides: TGTGCCAGCTCACCACAAGCCTCGGGCTACGAGCAGTACTTC. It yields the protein CASSPQASGYEQYF.

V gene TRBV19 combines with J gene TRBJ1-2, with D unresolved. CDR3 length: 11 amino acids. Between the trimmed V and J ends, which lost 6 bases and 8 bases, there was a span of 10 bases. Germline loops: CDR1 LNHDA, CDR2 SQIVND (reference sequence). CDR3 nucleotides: TGTGCCAGTAGACTCGGGGTCGGCTACACCTTC. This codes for CASRLGVGYTF.

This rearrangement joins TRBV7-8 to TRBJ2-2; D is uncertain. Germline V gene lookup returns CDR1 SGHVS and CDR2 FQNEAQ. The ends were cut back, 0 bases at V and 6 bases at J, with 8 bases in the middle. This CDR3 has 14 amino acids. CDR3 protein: CASSLARAAGELFF. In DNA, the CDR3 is TGTGCCAGCAGCTTAGCACGGGCCGCCGGGGAGCTGTTTTTT.

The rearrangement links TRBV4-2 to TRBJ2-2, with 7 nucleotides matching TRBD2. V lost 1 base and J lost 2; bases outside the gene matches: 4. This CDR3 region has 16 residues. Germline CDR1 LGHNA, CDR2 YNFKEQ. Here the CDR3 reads CASSQAGGYNTGELFF. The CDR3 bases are TGTGCCAGCAGCCAAGCGGGGGGTTATAACACCGGGGAGCTGTTTTTT.

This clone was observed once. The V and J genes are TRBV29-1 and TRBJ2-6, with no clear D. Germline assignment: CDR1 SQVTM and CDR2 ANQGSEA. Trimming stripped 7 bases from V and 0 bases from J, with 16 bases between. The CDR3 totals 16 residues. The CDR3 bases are TGCAGCGCTCGGACGGCTGTCCTCTCTGGGGCCAACGTCCTGACTTTC. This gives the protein CSARTAVLSGANVLTF.